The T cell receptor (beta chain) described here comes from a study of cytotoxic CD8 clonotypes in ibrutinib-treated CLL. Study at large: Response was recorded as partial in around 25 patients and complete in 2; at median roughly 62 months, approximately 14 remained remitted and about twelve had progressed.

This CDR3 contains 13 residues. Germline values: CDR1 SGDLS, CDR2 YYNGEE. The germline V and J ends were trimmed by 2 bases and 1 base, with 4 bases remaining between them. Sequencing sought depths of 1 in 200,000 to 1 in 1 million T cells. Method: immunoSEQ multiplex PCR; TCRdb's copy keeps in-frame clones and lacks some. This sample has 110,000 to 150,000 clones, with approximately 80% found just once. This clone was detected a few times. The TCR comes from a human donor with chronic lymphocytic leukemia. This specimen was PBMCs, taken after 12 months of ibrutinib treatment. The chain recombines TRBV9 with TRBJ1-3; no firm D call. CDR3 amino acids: CASSVLSGNTIYF. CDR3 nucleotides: TGTGCCAGCAGCGTCCTATCTGGAAACACCATATATTTT.